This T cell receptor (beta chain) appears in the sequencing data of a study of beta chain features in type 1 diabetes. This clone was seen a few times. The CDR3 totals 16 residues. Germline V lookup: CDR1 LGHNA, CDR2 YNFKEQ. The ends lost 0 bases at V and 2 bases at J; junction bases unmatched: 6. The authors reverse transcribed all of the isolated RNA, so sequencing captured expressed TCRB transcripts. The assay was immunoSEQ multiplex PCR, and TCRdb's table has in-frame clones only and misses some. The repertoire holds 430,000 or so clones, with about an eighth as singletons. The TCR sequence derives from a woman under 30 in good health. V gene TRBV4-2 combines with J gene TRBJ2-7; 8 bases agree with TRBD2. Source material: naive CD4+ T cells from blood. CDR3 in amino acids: CASSQDGLAGAYEQYF. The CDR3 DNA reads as TGTGCCAGCAGCCAAGATGGCCTAGCGGGCGCCTACGAGCAGTACTTC.